The clone carrying this T cell receptor (beta chain) was recorded many times. What it binds is unknown. This entry comes from a study of cytomegalovirus exposure and HLA in healthy donors. Overall study results and limits: Some TCR beta chains (roughly 160 of them) were listed as cytomegalovirus-associated.

The CDR3 spans 13 residues. V was clipped by 3 bases and J by 7 bases, with 10 bases between them. In germline, CDR1 is KGHSH, CDR2 LQKENI. Assay: immunoSEQ multiplex PCR; the TCRdb copy retains only in-frame clones and omits some. This sample carries about 110,000 clones, 88% of them seen once, and the ten largest clones take approximately 1.4%. This chain uses TRBV18 with TRBJ1-5; D is ambiguous. The TCR sequence derives from a woman aged 30 to 39 in good health and CMV-seropositive. Sequencing was performed on PBMCs. For the CDR3, the DNA is TGTGCCAGCTCACCTGCTGGGCAGCAGCCCCAGCATTTT. It translates to CASSPAGQQPQHF.